What follows are 21 T cell receptor beta chains derived from one specimen sequenced in a study of a mutant IDH1 vaccine in newly diagnosed glioma. Their target antigens are unknown. TCRdb keeps only in-frame clones here, not all; method: immunoSEQ multiplex PCR. This sample has roughly 120,000 clones, with around four fifths found just once. Time point here: week 11, during vaccination. Vaccination comprised doses that each held 300 ug of mutant IDH1 20-mer peptide, plus topical imiquimod. The source was PBMCs, collected from a glioma patient whose treatment included an IDH1 peptide vaccine. The origin of the receptors is a man aged 40-55 years with glioma.

The chain carries TRBV28 and TRBJ1-1, with no clear D. This CDR3 has 14 amino acids. From germline, CDR1 is MDHEN and CDR2 SYDVKM. Deletions cut 3 bases from V and 1 base from J, with 9 bases between. In nucleotides, the CDR3 is TGTGCCAGCAGTTTGGTCAGGAGGAACACTGAAGCTTTCTTT. Protein sequence: CASSLVRRNTEAFF. The entire variable domain, with the rest obtained from reference TRBV28 and TRBJ1-1, is as follows: DVKVTQSSRYLVKRTGEKVFLECVQDMDHENMFWYRQDPGLGLRLIYFSYDVKMKEKGDIPEGYSVSREKKERFSLILESASTNQTSMYLCASSLVRRNTEAFFGQGTRLTVV.

The V gene is TRBV5-6, the J gene TRBJ2-1; a weak D match, TRBD1 (8 bases). V lost 4 bases and J lost 1, with 21 bases in between. The V gene's germline CDR1 is SGHDT and CDR2 YYEEEE. The CDR3 is 18 residues long. The CDR3 loop is CASSDGQGGIRSYNEQFF. The CDR3 nucleotides are TGTGCCAGCAGCGACGGACAGGGAGGGATCCGATCCTACAATGAGCAGTTCTTC.

The rearrangement joins TRBV2 to TRBJ1-6, with D tentatively TRBD1 (6 bases). The germline CDR1 and CDR2 sequences are SNHLY and FYNNEI. This CDR3 has 15 residues. The V end lost 7 bases, the J end lost 2 bases, and 12 bases lay between the germline ends. CDR3 amino acids: CASKGDPTYNSPLHF. CDR3 nucleotides: TGTGCCAGCAAGGGGGACCCCACCTATAATTCACCCCTCCACTTT.

This clone was seen only a few times. V is TRBV6-4 and J is TRBJ1-2; no clear D. V dropped 2 bases and J dropped 4 bases, with 8 bases sitting between them. The germline V gene encodes CDR1 MRHNA and CDR2 SNTAGT. The CDR3 covers 13 residues. The CDR3 spells CASSDREGYGYTF. The CDR3 DNA reads TGTGCCAGCAGTGACAGGGAGGGCTATGGCTACACCTTC.

In DNA, the CDR3 is TGTGCCAGCAGTATCAGGGGTTCTGAAGCTTTCTTT. Translating gives CASSIRGSEAFF. This chain links TRBV27 with TRBJ1-1; perhaps TRBD1 as D (6 bases). Trimming left V 5 bases short and J 6 bases short, with 10 bases between. Germline lookup yields CDR1 MNHEY and CDR2 SMNVEV (reference sequence). The CDR3 contains 12 residues.

The V call is TRBV5-5, the J call TRBJ1-1; D remains ambiguous. The length of the CDR3 is 14 residues. Trimming pared 4 bases from V and 7 bases from J, leaving 17 bases between. The V gene's germline CDR1 is SGHKS and CDR2 YYEKEE (reference sequence). CDR3 DNA: TGTGCCAGCAGCCCCATGGACGGAACACTTGAAGCTTTCTTT. The encoded protein is CASSPMDGTLEAFF.

J is TRBJ2-7 and V is TRBV28; no clear D. V was pared by 3 bases and J by 2 bases, with 5 bases between. CDR3 length: 12 residues. Per germline, CDR1 MDHEN and CDR2 SYDVKM. Written as DNA, the CDR3 is TGTGCCAGCAGTTTCATGACCTACGAGCAGTACTTC. Its translation is CASSFMTYEQYF.

The V call is TRBV5-1, the J call TRBJ2-1, with D tentatively TRBD2 (5 bases). This CDR3 spans 16 amino acids. Trimming left V 4 bases short and J 0 bases short, with 14 bases between. CDR1 is SGHRS and CDR2 is YFSETQ in the germline V gene. CDR3 residues: CASSVGLLSSYNEQFF. CDR3 sequence (DNA): TGCGCCAGCAGCGTCGGACTGTTGAGCTCCTACAATGAGCAGTTCTTC.

The chain couples TRBV5-1 to TRBJ2-3; D possibly uses TRBD1 or TRBD2 (5 bases each). The CDR3 runs 14 residues. Germline V gene sequence: CDR1 SGHRS, CDR2 YFSETQ. Trimming removed 4 bases from V and 3 bases from J, with 12 bases in between. CDR3 region: CASSPGHETDTQYF. The CDR3 DNA follows: TGCGCCAGCAGCCCGGGGCATGAAACAGATACGCAGTATTTT.

This clone was seen a handful of times. CDR3 nucleotide sequence: TGTGCCAGCAGTTTATCCGGCATGAACACTGAAGCTTTCTTT. The encoded protein is CASSLSGMNTEAFF. J is TRBJ1-1 and V is TRBV28, with no clear D. Germline V gene data show CDR1 as MDHEN and CDR2 as SYDVKM. This CDR3 spans 14 amino acids. Trimming cost V 1 base and J 0 bases, with 6 bases left between them.

V gene TRBV7-8 combines with J gene TRBJ2-1; 13 nucleotides match TRBD2. CDR1 SGHVS and CDR2 FQNEAQ come from the germline V gene. The V gene end was trimmed by 4 bases and the J gene end by 4 bases; junction bases not matched to a gene: 10. The CDR3 length is 18 residues. DNA for the CDR3: TGTGCCAGCAGCTCAGGGACTAGCGGGACCCCAATTTACAATGAGCAGTTCTTC. Protein: CASSSGTSGTPIYNEQFF.

This clone was observed a few times. The chain employs TRBV30 and TRBJ1-6; D possibly corresponds to TRBD1 (5 bases). Germline V gene lookup returns CDR1 GTSNPN and CDR2 SVGIG (reference sequence). The ends were cut back, 0 bases at V and 13 bases at J, with 16 bases in the middle. The CDR3 consists of 14 residues. The CDR3 here is CAWSVDSARGPLHF. The CDR3 DNA is TGTGCCTGGAGTGTCGACAGTGCTCGTGGGCCCCTCCACTTT.

The rearrangement links TRBV6-5 to TRBJ2-7, with D hard to call. V was trimmed by 0 bases and J by 8 bases, leaving 17 bases between them. CDR1 is MNHEY and CDR2 is SVGAGI in the germline V gene. The CDR3 runs 15 residues. CDR3 sequence: CASSYSRSGKYKQYF. CDR3 coding DNA: TGTGCCAGCAGTTACTCGAGGAGTGGGAAGTATAAGCAGTACTTC.

The chain links TRBV5-4 to TRBJ1-6; D may be TRBD1 (6 bases). The CDR3 covers 15 residues. Germline CDR1 is SGHNT and CDR2 is YYREEE (reference sequence). The germline V and J ends were trimmed by 2 bases and 7 bases, with 13 bases remaining between them. The CDR3 here is CASSLTGTLNSPLHF. The DNA of the CDR3 is TGTGCCAGCAGCTTAACAGGGACGTTAAATTCACCCCTCCACTTT.

The rearrangement links TRBV11-2 to TRBJ2-7, with 7 nucleotides matching TRBD1. V trimming: 5 bases; J trimming: 3 bases; junction bases outside the gene matches: 10. The CDR3 sequence is 15 residues long. CDR1 SGHAT and CDR2 FQNNGV come from the germline V gene. The CDR3: CASSHVRDSIYEQYF. CDR3 nucleotides: TGTGCCAGCAGCCACGTCCGGGACAGCATCTACGAGCAGTACTTC.

V usage is TRBV15 and J usage is TRBJ2-7; D uncertain. The V end lost 5 bases, the J end lost 3 bases, and 14 bases lay between the germline ends. This CDR3 has 14 residues. In germline, CDR1 is LNHNV, CDR2 YYDKDF (reference sequence). CDR3 sequence reads: CATSPPWKGYEQYF. In nucleotides, the CDR3 is TGTGCCACCAGCCCACCGTGGAAGGGCTACGAGCAGTACTTC.

This clone was observed a handful of times. The CDR3 nucleotides are TGTGCCAGCTCGGCGGGACTAGCGGGGGGACACGAGCAGTACTTC. Amino acids: CASSAGLAGGHEQYF. V and J are TRBV18 and TRBJ2-7; TRBD2 aligns across 15 bases. The CDR3 length is 15 residues. Germline CDR1 KGHSH, CDR2 LQKENI. After removal of 6 bases from V and 5 bases from J, the junction contained 5 bases not matched to a gene.

The rearrangement uses TRBV18 and TRBJ2-2; D possibly corresponds to TRBD1 (6 bases). The germline CDR1 and CDR2 sequences are KGHSH and LQKENI. This CDR3 region has 14 residues. Deletions cut 0 bases from V and 5 bases from J, with 7 bases between. CDR3 DNA: TGTGCCAGCTCACCACCACAGGGTACCGGGGAGCTGTTTTTT. This encodes CASSPPQGTGELFF.

The gene calls are TRBV5-1 and TRBJ2-3, with D possibly TRBD1 on 5 matching bases. CDR1 is SGHRS and CDR2 is YFSETQ in the germline V gene. The CDR3 covers 17 residues. The V and J ends lost 4 bases and 4 bases respectively, with 22 bases between them. Here the CDR3 DNA reads TGCGCCAGCAGCCCCCCGGTAGGGGCCAGCTCAGCAGATACGCAGTATTTT. This sequence encodes CASSPPVGASSADTQYF.

The chain links TRBV9 to TRBJ1-3; 8 nucleotides align to TRBD1. The V and J ends lost 4 bases and 0 bases, in that order; junction bases with no gene match: 3. CDR1 SGDLS and CDR2 YYNGEE come from the germline V gene. CDR3 length: 15 residues. As DNA, the CDR3 is TGTGCCAGCAGCCATACAGGGGGCTCTGGAAACACCATATATTTT. This encodes CASSHTGGSGNTIYF.

The rearrangement joins TRBV27 to TRBJ1-1; 8 bases match TRBD1. CDR3 size: 15 residues. Germline values: CDR1 MNHEY, CDR2 SMNVEV (reference sequence). V dropped 5 bases and J dropped 1; count of bases not matched to a gene: 6. The CDR3 DNA reads TGTGCCAGCAGTCTGAGGACAGGGCGGAACACTGAAGCTTTCTTT. This translates into CASSLRTGRNTEAFF.